This entry lists 28 T cell receptor beta chains sequenced from one sample in a study of blood T cell repertoires in COVID-19. Clones were sequenced by immunoSEQ multiplex PCR, and TCRdb holds only the in-frame ones, with some missing. The repertoire has tens of thousands of clones, 88% of them found once; the top ten carry about 40%. The specimen sequenced was peripheral blood. The source is a woman in her sixties with COVID-19, enrolled during active disease.

The chain uses TRBV6-6 and TRBJ1-5; D call uncertain. The CDR3 has 13 residues. Germline V lookup: CDR1 MNHNY, CDR2 SVGAGI (reference sequence). Trimming shortened V by 7 bases and J by 0 bases, and 7 bases separated the two germline ends. CDR3 sequence (DNA): TGTGCCAGCACCCTTTATAGCAATCAGCCCCAGCATTTT. This codes for CASTLYSNQPQHF.

The V gene is TRBV27, the J gene TRBJ2-7; D is possibly TRBD1 (6 bases). Between the trimmed V and J ends, which lost 2 bases and 8 bases, there was a span of 7 bases. Germline CDR1 reads MNHEY; CDR2 reads SMNVEV (reference sequence). The CDR3 contains 11 residues. The CDR3 nucleotides are TGTGCCAGCAGTTTAGGGGGCCAGCAGTACTTC. It codes for CASSLGGQQYF.

V and J are TRBV5-4 and TRBJ2-7, with 14 nucleotides matching TRBD2. J lost 4 bases, V lost 5 bases, and 5 bases had no gene match. Per the germline V gene, CDR1 is SGHNT and CDR2 is YYREEE (reference sequence). The CDR3 has 15 amino acids. As DNA, the CDR3 is TGTGCCAGCAGTTCCGGGACTAGCGGGGGTTACGAGCAGTACTTC. Amino acids: CASSSGTSGGYEQYF.

V usage is TRBV2 and J usage is TRBJ2-2, with unresolved D. Germline V gene sequence: CDR1 SNHLY, CDR2 FYNNEI. The ends were cut back, 7 bases at V and 5 bases at J, with 11 bases in the middle. The CDR3 consists of 13 residues. In nucleotides, the CDR3 is TGTGCCAGCAAAGTTAGCCAGACCGGGGAGCTGTTTTTT. Its protein is CASKVSQTGELFF. Using reference TRBV2 and TRBJ2-2 for the parts outside the CDR3, the full variable domain is EPEVTQTPSHQVTQMGQEVILRCVPISNHLYFYWYRQILGQKVEFLVSFYNNEISEKSEIFDDQFSVERPDGSNFTLKIRSTKLEDSAMYFCASKVSQTGELFFGEGSRLTVL.

This chain links TRBV10-2 with TRBJ2-7, with a tentative D call TRBD1 (6 bases). CDR1 WSHSY and CDR2 SAAADI come from the germline V gene. V lost 7 bases and J 0 bases, leaving 10 bases between the germline ends. The length of the CDR3 is 13 residues. This CDR3 reads CASMGTYSYEQYF. DNA for the CDR3: TGCGCCAGCATGGGGACATACTCCTACGAGCAGTACTTC.

CDR3 loop: CASSESGTKGYEQYF. CDR3 nucleotides: TGTGCCAGCAGTGAATCCGGGACTAAAGGGTACGAGCAGTACTTC. The V call is TRBV25-1, the J call TRBJ2-7, with 7 bases lining up with TRBD2. The CDR3 loop spans 15 amino acids. Per the germline V gene, CDR1 is MGHDK and CDR2 is SYGVNS. V lost 1 base, J lost 4 bases, and 7 bases stayed unmatched.

The chain uses TRBV7-2 and TRBJ2-3, with TRBD2 matching over 14 bases. Germline V gene sequence: CDR1 SGHTA, CDR2 FQGNSA. V trimming: 5 bases; J trimming: 10 bases; junction bases outside the gene matches: 5. CDR3 length: 14 amino acids. CDR3: CASSKGLAGVSQYF. The CDR3 DNA reads as TGTGCCAGCAGCAAGGGACTAGCGGGAGTTTCGCAGTATTTT.

This rearrangement joins TRBV19 to TRBJ1-2; D may be TRBD1 (5 bases). V gave up 7 bases and J gave up 7 bases, with 19 bases separating them. The germline CDR1 and CDR2 sequences are LNHDA and SQIVND (reference sequence). The CDR3 sequence is 14 residues long. The CDR3 DNA is TGTGCCAGTAATACTGGGGGGGAGTTCGTTGGCTACACCTTC. Its protein product is CASNTGGEFVGYTF.

V and J are TRBV10-2 and TRBJ1-3, with D unclear. Trimming left V 2 bases short and J 2 bases short, with 7 bases between. Germline V lookup: CDR1 WSHSY, CDR2 SAAADI. This CDR3 is 14 amino acids long. The CDR3, as DNA: TGCGCCAGCAGTGAGGCGGGTGCTGGAAACACCATATATTTT. This sequence encodes CASSEAGAGNTIYF.

This chain uses TRBV5-5 with TRBJ1-2; the match to TRBD1 covers 8 bases. The V and J ends lost 4 bases and 5 bases, in that order; junction bases with no gene match: 10. Germline lookup yields CDR1 SGHKS and CDR2 YYEKEE (reference sequence). CDR3 length equals 15 residues. The CDR3 DNA reads as TGTGCCAGCAGCATCCTTGGACAGGGAGAATATGGCTACACCTTC. Its protein product is CASSILGQGEYGYTF.

This sequence joins TRBV27 and TRBJ1-2; unclear D gene. This CDR3 comprises 14 residues. Germline lookup yields CDR1 MNHEY and CDR2 SMNVEV (reference sequence). Trimming pared 6 bases from V and 4 bases from J, leaving 15 bases between. CDR3 in amino acids: CASSQTRQVYGYTF. DNA for the CDR3: TGTGCCAGCAGCCAAACCCGCCAGGTCTATGGCTACACCTTC.

The rearrangement uses TRBV30 and TRBJ2-1; 9 positions agree with TRBD2. V shed 0 bases, J shed 10 bases, and the junction held 19 bases outside the gene matches. The CDR3 is made up of 18 amino acids. Germline values: CDR1 GTSNPN, CDR2 SVGIG (reference sequence). The DNA for the CDR3 is TGTGCCTGGAGTGTATTCTCGCTTGGTAGCGGGGGAGGTATGGAGCAGTTCTTC. It yields the protein CAWSVFSLGSGGGMEQFF. Looking up the rest from reference TRBV30 and TRBJ2-1 gives the full variable domain: SQTIHQWPATLVQPVGSPLSLECTVEGTSNPNLYWYRQAAGRGLQLLFYSVGIGQISSEVPQNLSASRPQDRQFILSSKKLLLSDSGFYLCAWSVFSLGSGGGMEQFFGPGTRLTVL.

In this sample, this clone turned up a few times. This rearrangement joins TRBV2 to TRBJ1-1, with D tentatively TRBD1 (6 bases). The CDR3 covers 13 residues. V was trimmed by 4 bases and J by 5 bases, leaving 11 bases between them. Germline values: CDR1 SNHLY, CDR2 FYNNEI. The CDR3 loop reads CASSGTGTTEAFF. CDR3 nucleotide sequence: TGTGCCAGCAGTGGGACCGGGACAACTGAAGCTTTCTTT.

The rearrangement links TRBV5-8 to TRBJ2-1, with D possibly matching TRBD2 (6 bases). Germline V gene lookup returns CDR1 SGHTS and CDR2 YDEGEE. Deletions cut 4 bases from V and 4 bases from J, with 12 bases between. The CDR3 length is 14 residues. This chain's CDR3 is CASSRAGPYNEQFF. The CDR3, as DNA: TGTGCCAGCAGCAGAGCGGGCCCTTACAATGAGCAGTTCTTC.

The chain uses TRBV19 and TRBJ2-2; D is perhaps TRBD1 (5 bases). This CDR3 spans 15 amino acids. Between the trimmed V and J ends, which lost 3 bases and 0 bases, there was a span of 8 bases. In germline, CDR1 is LNHDA, CDR2 SQIVND (reference sequence). CDR3 sequence: CASSMGHTNTGELFF. In DNA, the CDR3 is TGTGCCAGTAGTATGGGGCACACGAACACCGGGGAGCTGTTTTTT.

The chain uses TRBV19 and TRBJ2-7; TRBD2 is a possible D gene (7 bases). This CDR3 contains 14 residues. The V end was cut by 1 base, the J end by 5 bases, with 12 bases between. The germline CDR1 and CDR2 sequences are LNHDA and SQIVND (reference sequence). The CDR3 sequence: CASSIASGGHEQYF. The CDR3 nucleotides read TGTGCCAGTAGTATAGCCTCGGGGGGCCACGAGCAGTACTTC.

The chain uses TRBV4-2 and TRBJ2-5, with 7 bases lining up with TRBD2. V shed 0 bases and J 2 bases; nucleotides not matched to a gene: 3. This CDR3 region has 15 residues. The germline gives CDR1 LGHNA, CDR2 YNFKEQ. CDR3 loop: CASSQDGRGQETQYF. Written as DNA, the CDR3 is TGTGCCAGCAGCCAAGATGGGAGGGGTCAAGAGACCCAGTACTTC.

The chain couples TRBV19 to TRBJ1-5; 9 bases map to TRBD1. CDR1 and CDR2 from the germline V gene are LNHDA and SQIVND (reference sequence). The junction had 8 bases not matched to a gene; V was cut back by 5 bases and J by 6 bases. The CDR3 is made up of 15 amino acids. The CDR3 protein is CASSLTGGFRQPQHF. For the CDR3, the DNA is TGTGCCAGTAGTTTGACAGGGGGTTTTCGTCAGCCCCAGCATTTT.

This clone appeared a single time. The chain uses TRBV28 and TRBJ2-7, with a weak D call TRBD1 (5 bases). With 4 bases removed from V and 6 bases from J, the gap between germline ends came to 7 bases. The germline gives CDR1 MDHEN, CDR2 SYDVKM. The CDR3 is 11 amino acids. The CDR3 reads CASSYQGEQYF. CDR3 DNA sequence: TGTGCCAGCAGTTACCAGGGCGAGCAGTACTTC.

V usage is TRBV5-4 and J usage is TRBJ2-7; 7 nucleotides match TRBD1. From germline, CDR1 is SGHNT and CDR2 YYREEE (reference sequence). CDR3 length: 14 amino acids. V gave up 2 bases and J gave up 0 bases; unmatched junction bases: 2. The CDR3 nucleotides read TGTGCCAGCAGCTTCAGGGGGTCCTCCTACGAGCAGTACTTC. Translating gives CASSFRGSSYEQYF.

The chain recombines TRBV7-6 with TRBJ2-1; 7 bases fit TRBD1. The trim removed 1 base at V and 0 bases at J, leaving 3 bases unmatched. CDR3 length equals 16 residues. Germline CDR1 SGHVS, CDR2 FNYEAQ. CDR3 region: CASSLEGASSYNEQFF. CDR3 bases: TGTGCCAGCAGCTTAGAGGGGGCCAGCTCCTACAATGAGCAGTTCTTC.

In its sample, this clone was seen a few times. This chain uses TRBV12-3 or TRBV12-4 with TRBJ2-5, with D possibly matching TRBD1 (6 bases). The CDR3 is made up of 13 amino acids. Trimming took off 6 bases at V and 3 bases at J, with 11 bases between the two ends. The CDR3 DNA follows: TGTGCCAGCAGCCACGGACAGAAAGAGACCCAGTACTTC. It specifies CASSHGQKETQYF.

J is TRBJ1-5 and V is TRBV10-1; D is unresolved. Trimming cost V 6 bases and J 4 bases, with 10 bases left between them. CDR1 is WNHNN and CDR2 is SYGVQD in the germline V gene (reference sequence). This CDR3 contains 13 residues. The CDR3 region has the DNA TGCGCCAGCAGCCCCGCGTTAAATCAGCCCCAGCATTTT. This sequence encodes CASSPALNQPQHF.

This chain links TRBV11-2 with TRBJ2-7, with 7 bases aligning to TRBD2. CDR3 length: 18 residues. CDR1 and CDR2 (germline): SGHAT, FQNNGV. The trim removed 5 bases at V and 9 bases at J, leaving 25 bases unmatched. The DNA of the CDR3 is TGTGCCAGCAGCCACGGGGGACTAAGCGGGGTCCTACCGGGGTCGCAGTACTTC. Protein: CASSHGGLSGVLPGSQYF.

The V call is TRBV27, the J call TRBJ2-1; 14 nucleotides agree with TRBD2. Trimming removed 8 bases from V and 0 bases from J; junction bases left unmatched: 12. This CDR3 is 19 amino acids long. The germline V gene encodes CDR1 MNHEY and CDR2 SMNVEV (reference sequence). CDR3 bases: TGTGCCAGCGGCTACCTGGGACTAGCGGGGGCCAGCTCCTACAATGAGCAGTTCTTC. Translating it yields CASGYLGLAGASSYNEQFF.

The chain recombines TRBV19 with TRBJ2-1, with D perhaps matching TRBD1 (6 bases). V was cut by 5 bases and J by 3 bases, with 11 bases left in between. The germline CDR1 and CDR2 sequences are LNHDA and SQIVND (reference sequence). The CDR3 spans 14 residues. The CDR3 sequence is CASSLQGLYNEQFF. In DNA form, the CDR3 reads TGTGCCAGTAGTCTTCAGGGGCTCTACAATGAGCAGTTCTTC. The full variable domain, in which reference TRBV19 and TRBJ2-1 provide the parts outside the CDR3, is DGGITQSPKYLFRKEGQNVTLSCEQNLNHDAMYWYRQDPGQGLRLIYYSQIVNDFQKGDIAEGYSVSREKKESFPLTVTSAQKNPTAFYLCASSLQGLYNEQFFGPGTRLTVL.

In its sample, this clone was seen once. The chain has TRBV12-3 or TRBV12-4 and TRBJ2-7; 11 bases are a match to TRBD2. This CDR3 comprises 13 residues. The V gene end was trimmed by 6 bases and the J gene end by 4 bases; junction bases not matched to a gene: 2. CDR3: CASRASGRYEQYF. The CDR3 coding sequence is TGTGCCAGCAGGGCTAGCGGGAGGTACGAGCAGTACTTC.

The sample holds one count of this clone. This chain links TRBV5-6 with TRBJ1-1; D ambiguous. The CDR3 length is 11 residues. CDR1 is SGHDT and CDR2 is YYEEEE in the germline V gene. Trimming left V 2 bases short and J 5 bases short, with 4 bases between. CDR3 residues: CASSLQTEAFF. In DNA form, the CDR3 reads TGTGCCAGCAGCTTACAGACTGAAGCTTTCTTT.